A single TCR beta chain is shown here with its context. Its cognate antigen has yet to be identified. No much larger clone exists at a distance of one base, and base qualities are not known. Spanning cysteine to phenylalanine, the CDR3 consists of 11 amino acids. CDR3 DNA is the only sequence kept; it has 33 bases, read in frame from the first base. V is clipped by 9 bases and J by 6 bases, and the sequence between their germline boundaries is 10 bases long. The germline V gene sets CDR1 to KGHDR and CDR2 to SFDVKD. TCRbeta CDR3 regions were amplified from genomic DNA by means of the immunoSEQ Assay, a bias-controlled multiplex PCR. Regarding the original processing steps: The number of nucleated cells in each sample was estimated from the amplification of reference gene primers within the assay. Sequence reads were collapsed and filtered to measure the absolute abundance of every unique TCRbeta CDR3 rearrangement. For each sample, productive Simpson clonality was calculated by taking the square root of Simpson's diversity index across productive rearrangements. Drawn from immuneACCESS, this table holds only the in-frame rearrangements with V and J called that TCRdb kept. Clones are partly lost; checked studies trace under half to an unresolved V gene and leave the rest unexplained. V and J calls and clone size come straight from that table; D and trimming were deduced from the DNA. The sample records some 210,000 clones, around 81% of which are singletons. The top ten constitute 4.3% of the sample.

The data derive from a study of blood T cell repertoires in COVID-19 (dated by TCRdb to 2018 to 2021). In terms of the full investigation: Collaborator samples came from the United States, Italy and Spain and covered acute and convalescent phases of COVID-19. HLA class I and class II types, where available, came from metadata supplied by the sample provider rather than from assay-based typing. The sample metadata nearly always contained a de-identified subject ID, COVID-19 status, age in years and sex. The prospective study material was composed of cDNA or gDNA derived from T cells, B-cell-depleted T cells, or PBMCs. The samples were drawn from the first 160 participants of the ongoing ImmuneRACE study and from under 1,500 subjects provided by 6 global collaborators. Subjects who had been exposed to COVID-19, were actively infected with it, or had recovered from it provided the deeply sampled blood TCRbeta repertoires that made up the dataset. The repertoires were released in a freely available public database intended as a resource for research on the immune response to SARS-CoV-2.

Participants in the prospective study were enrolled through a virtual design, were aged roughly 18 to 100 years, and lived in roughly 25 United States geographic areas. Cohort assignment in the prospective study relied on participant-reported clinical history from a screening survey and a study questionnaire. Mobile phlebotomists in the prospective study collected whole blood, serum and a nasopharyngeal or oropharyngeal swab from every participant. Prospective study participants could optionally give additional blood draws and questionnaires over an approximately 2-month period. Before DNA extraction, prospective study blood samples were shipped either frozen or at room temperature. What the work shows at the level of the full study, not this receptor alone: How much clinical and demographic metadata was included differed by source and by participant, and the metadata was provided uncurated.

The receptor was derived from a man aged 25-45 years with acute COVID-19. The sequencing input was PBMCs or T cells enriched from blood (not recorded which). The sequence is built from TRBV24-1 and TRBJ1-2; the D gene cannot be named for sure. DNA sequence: TGTGCCACCCGCGGGGAGGATGGCTACACCTTC. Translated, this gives CATRGEDGYTF.